The present entry profiles one TCR beta chain with its context. The antigen remains undetermined. The junction does not match germline at one end; this may be a read error. Germline V gene sequence: CDR1 SSHAT, CDR2 FNYEAQ (reference sequence). The CDR3 totals 15 residues. Each patient relapsed following autologous stem cell transplantation, and prior brentuximab vedotin exposure differed. Best overall response was complete response, partial response or progressive disease in these relapsed/refractory classical Hodgkin lymphoma patients. Profiled with immunoSEQ multiplex PCR; TCRdb holds only in-frame clones, not every one. There are around 70,000 clones in the sample; 71% occur only once, and about 9.1% lies in the top ten. The entry originates in a study of PD-1 blockade in classical Hodgkin lymphoma. Study-level findings and limits: Complete responders entered with baseline diversity on par with newly diagnosed patients, the results showed.

The clonotype was recovered from a human donor with classical Hodgkin lymphoma. The chain is built from TRBV7-7 and TRBJ2-7; 9 positions match TRBD1. Sequenced here: peripheral blood mononuclear cells (PBMCs), sampled before the second cycle of nivolumab. The CDR3 spells CASSFGTGSSYEQYF. The CDR3 bases are TGTGCTAGCAGCTTTGGGACAGGGAGCTCCTACGAGCAGTACTTC.